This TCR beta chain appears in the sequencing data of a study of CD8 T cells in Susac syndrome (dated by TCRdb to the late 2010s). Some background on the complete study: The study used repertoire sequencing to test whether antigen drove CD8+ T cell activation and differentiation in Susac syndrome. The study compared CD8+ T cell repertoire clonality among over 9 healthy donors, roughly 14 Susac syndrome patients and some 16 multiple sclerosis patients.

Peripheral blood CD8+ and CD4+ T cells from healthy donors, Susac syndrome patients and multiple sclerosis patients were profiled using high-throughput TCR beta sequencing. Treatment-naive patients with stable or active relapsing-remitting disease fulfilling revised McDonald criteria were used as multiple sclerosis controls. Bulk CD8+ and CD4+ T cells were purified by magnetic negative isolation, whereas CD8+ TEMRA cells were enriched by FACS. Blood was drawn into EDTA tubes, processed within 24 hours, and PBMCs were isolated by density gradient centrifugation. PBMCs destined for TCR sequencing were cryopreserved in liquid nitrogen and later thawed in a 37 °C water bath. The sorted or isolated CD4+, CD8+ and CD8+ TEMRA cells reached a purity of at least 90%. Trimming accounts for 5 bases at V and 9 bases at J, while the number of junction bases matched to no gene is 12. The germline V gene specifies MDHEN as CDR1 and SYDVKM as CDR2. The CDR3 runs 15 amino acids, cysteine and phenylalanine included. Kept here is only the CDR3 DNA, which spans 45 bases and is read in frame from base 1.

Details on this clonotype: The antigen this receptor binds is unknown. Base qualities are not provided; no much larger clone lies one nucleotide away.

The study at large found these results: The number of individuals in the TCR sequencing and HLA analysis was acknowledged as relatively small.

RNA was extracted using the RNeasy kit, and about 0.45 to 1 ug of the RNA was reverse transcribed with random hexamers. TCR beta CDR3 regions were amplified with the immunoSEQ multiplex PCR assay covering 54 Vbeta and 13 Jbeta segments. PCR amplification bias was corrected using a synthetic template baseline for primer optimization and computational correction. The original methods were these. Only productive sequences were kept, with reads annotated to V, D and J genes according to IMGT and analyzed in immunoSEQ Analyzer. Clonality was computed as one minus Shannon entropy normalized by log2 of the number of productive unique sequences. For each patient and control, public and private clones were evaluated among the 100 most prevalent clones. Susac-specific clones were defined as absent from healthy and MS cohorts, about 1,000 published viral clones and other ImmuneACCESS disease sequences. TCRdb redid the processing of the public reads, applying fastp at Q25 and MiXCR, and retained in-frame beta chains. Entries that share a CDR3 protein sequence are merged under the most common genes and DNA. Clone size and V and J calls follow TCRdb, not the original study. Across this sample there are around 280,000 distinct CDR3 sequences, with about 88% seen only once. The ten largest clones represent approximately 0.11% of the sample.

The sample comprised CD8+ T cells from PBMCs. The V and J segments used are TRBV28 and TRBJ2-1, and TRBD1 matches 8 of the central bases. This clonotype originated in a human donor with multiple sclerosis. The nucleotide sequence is TGTGCCAGCAGTCCCGGACAGGGTACCTTCGGTGAGCAGTTCTTC. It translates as CASSPGQGTFGEQFF.